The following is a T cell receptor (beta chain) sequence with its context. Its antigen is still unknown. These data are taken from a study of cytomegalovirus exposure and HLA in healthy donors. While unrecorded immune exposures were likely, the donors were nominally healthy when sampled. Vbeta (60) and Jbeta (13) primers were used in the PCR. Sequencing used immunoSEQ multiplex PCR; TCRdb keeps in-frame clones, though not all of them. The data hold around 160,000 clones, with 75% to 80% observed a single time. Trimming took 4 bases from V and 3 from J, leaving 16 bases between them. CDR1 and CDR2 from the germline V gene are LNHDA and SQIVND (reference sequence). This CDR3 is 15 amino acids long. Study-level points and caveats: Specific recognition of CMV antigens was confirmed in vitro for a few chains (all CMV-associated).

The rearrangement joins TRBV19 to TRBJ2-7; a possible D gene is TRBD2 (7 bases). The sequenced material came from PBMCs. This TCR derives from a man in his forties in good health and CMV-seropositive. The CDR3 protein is CASSSTGGSSYEQYF. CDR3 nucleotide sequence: TGTGCCAGTAGTAGTACGGGGGGCTCAAGCTACGAGCAGTACTTC.